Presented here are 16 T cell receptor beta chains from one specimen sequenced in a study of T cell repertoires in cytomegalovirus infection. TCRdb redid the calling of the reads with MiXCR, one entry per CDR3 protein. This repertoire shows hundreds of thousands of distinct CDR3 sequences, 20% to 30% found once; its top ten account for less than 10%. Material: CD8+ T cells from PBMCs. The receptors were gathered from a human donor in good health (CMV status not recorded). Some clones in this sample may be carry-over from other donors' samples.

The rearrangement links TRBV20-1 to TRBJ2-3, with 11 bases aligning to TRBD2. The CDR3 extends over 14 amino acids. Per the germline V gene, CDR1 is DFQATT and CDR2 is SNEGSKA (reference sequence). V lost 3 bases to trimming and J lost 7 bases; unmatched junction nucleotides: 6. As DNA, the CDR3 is TGCAGTGCTAGCTGGACTAGCGGGCATAATACGCAGTATTTT. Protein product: CSASWTSGHNTQYF.

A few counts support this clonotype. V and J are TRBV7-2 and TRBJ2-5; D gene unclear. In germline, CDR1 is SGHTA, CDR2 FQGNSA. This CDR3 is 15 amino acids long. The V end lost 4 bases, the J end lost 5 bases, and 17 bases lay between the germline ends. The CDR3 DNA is TGTGCCAGCAGCTCCGGACCCCGGGCTATCGAGACCCAGTACTTC. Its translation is CASSSGPRAIETQYF.

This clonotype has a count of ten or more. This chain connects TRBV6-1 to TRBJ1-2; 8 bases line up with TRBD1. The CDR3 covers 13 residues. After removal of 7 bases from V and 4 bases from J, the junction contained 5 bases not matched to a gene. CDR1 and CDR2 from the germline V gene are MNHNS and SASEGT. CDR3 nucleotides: TGTGCCAGCACCGAAGACAGGGGCTATGGCTACACCTTC. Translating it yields CASTEDRGYGYTF.

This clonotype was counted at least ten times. The CDR3: CASSPSGVNTIYF. The CDR3 bases are TGTGCCAGCAGCCCTTCTGGGGTAAACACCATATATTTT. V and J are TRBV7-8 and TRBJ1-3; D call uncertain. Germline V gives CDR1 SGHVS, CDR2 FQNEAQ. The V and J ends lost 5 bases and 6 bases respectively, with 11 bases between them. The CDR3 has 13 amino acids. The full variable domain, in which reference TRBV7-8 and TRBJ1-3 provide the parts outside the CDR3, is GAGVSQSPRYKVAKRGQDVALRCDPISGHVSLFWYQQALGQGPEFLTYFQNEAQLDKSGLPSDRFFAERPEGSVSTLKIQRTQQEDSAVYLCASSPSGVNTIYFGEGSWLTVV.

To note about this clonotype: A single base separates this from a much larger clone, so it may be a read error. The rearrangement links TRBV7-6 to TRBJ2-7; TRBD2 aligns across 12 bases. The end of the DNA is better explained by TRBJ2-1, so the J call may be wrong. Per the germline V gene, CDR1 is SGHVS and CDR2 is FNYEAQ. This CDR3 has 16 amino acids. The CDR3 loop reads CASSSTSGGLPYEQFF. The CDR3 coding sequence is TGTGCCAGCAGCTCGACTAGCGGGGGACTGCCCTACGAGCAGTTCTTC.

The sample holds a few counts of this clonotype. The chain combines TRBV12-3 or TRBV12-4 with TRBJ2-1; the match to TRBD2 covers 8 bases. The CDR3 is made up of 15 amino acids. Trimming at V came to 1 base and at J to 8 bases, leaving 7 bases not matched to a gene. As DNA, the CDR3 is TGTGCCAGCAGTTTAGGTGGGACTAGAGTCCATGAGCAGTTCTTC. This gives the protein CASSLGGTRVHEQFF.

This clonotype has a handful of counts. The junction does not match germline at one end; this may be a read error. Here the CDR3 reads CASSLAIHNEQFF. DNA of the CDR3: TGTGCTAGCAGCTTAGCGATCCATAATGAGCAGTTCTTC. The chain combines TRBV7-7 with TRBJ2-1; weak D call: TRBD2 (5 bases). The length of the CDR3 is 13 residues. Germline CDR1 reads SSHAT; CDR2 reads FNYEAQ (reference sequence).

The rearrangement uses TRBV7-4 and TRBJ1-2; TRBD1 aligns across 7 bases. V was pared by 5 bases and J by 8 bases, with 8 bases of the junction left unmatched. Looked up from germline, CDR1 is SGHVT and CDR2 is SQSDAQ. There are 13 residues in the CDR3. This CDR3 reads CASSEKTGNGYTF. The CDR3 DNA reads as TGTGCCAGCAGCGAGAAGACAGGGAACGGCTACACCTTC.

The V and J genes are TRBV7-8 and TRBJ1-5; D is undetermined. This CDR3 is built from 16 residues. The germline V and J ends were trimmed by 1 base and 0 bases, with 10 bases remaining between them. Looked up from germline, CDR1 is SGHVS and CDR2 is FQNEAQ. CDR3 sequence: CASSLEVTDSNQPQHF. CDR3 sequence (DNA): TGTGCCAGCAGCTTAGAGGTGACGGATAGCAATCAGCCCCAGCATTTT.

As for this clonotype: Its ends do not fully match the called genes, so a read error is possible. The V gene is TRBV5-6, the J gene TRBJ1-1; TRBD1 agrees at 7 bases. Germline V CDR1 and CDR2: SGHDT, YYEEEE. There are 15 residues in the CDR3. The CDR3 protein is CVSSWGGQMNTEAFF. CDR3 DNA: TGTGTCAGCAGCTGGGGGGGACAGATGAACACTGAAGCTTTCTTT.

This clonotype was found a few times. The CDR3, as DNA: TGTGCCAGCAGCCCCCAGGGGAGTAGACCCGGGGAGCTGTTTTTT. Translating gives CASSPQGSRPGELFF. The rearrangement joins TRBV7-8 to TRBJ2-2; D is perhaps TRBD1 (6 bases). The CDR3 is made up of 15 amino acids. Trimming shortened V by 5 bases and J by 6 bases, and 16 bases separated the two germline ends. The germline CDR1 and CDR2 sequences are SGHVS and FQNEAQ.

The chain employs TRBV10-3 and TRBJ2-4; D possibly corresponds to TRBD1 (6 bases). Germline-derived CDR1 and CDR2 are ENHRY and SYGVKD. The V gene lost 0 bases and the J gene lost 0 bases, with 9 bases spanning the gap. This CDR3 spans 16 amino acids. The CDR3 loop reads CAISESTGLAKNIQYF. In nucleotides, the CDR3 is TGTGCCATCAGTGAGTCGACAGGCTTAGCCAAAAACATTCAGTACTTC.

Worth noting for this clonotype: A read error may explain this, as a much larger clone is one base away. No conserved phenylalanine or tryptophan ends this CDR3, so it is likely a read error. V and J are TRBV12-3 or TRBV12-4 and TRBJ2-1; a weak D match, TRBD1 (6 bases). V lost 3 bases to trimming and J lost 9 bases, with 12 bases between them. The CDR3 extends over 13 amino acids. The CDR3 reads CASSFIGGGEQFS. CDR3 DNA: TGTGCCAGCAGTTTTATTGGGGGCGGTGAGCAGTTCTCC.

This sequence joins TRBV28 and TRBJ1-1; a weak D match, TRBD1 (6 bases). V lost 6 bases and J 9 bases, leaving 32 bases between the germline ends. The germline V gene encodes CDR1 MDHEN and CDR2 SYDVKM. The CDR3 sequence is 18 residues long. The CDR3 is CASSRLQGVPNAGDKAFF. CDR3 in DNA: TGTGCCAGCAGCCGACTACAGGGTGTACCTAACGCAGGGGATAAAGCTTTCTTT.

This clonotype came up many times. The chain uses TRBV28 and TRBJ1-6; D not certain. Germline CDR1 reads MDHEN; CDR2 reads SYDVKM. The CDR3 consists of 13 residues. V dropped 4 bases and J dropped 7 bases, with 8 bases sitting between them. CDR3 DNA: TGTGCCAGCAGTTGGCCAGTCAATTCACCCCTCCACTTT. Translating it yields CASSWPVNSPLHF.

The CDR3 nucleotides are TGCAGTGCCGGAGGGAAAGGGTCTGGGACCGGGGAGCTGTTTTTT. It specifies CSAGGKGSGTGELFF. The chain links TRBV20-1 to TRBJ2-2, with a weak D call TRBD2 (6 bases). Deletions cut 6 bases from V and 5 bases from J, with 19 bases between. CDR3 length: 15 residues. CDR1 is DFQATT, CDR2 SNEGSKA, per germline (reference sequence).